Many counts were recorded for the clone carrying this T cell receptor beta chain. Its antigen is undetermined. Each CDR3 protein is one row after TCRdb ran MiXCR on the 5' RACE reads. The data show fewer than 650,000 distinct CDR3 sequences, around 7.5% seen once. The record originates from a study of identical twins. Study-level points and caveats: Insertion counts were lower in abundant cord blood beta clonotypes, a trend that memory repertoires did not show. Researchers reported excess low generation probability among twin-shared out-of-frame alpha sequences. Models predicted too little out-of-frame TCR alpha sharing in monozygotic twins.

All of the donors were Caucasians in good health. J was trimmed by 6 bases and V by 9 bases; bases with no gene match: 5. This CDR3 contains 13 residues. Germline CDR1 is KGHDR and CDR2 is SFDVKD. The same sample was also studied in work on yellow fever vaccine responses in identical twins.

The chain couples TRBV24-1 to TRBJ2-2; 8 nucleotides match TRBD1. The sequence was obtained from a woman in her late teens or twenties in good health. The specimen sequenced was PBMCs. The CDR3 sequence is CATRTGPAGELFF. The CDR3 DNA sequence: TGTGCCACCCGGACAGGGCCTGCCGGGGAGCTGTTTTTT.